This T cell receptor beta chain was documented in a study of blood T cell repertoires in COVID-19. CDR3 length equals 20 residues. Clones were sequenced by immunoSEQ multiplex PCR, and TCRdb holds only the in-frame ones, with some missing. The sample records around 150,000 clones, about 88% being singletons. The V call is TRBV21-1, the J call TRBJ2-7; the tabulated D call, TRBD1, remains unverified against the DNA. TRBV21-1 is given as a pseudogene. The sequencing input was peripheral blood. The receptor was derived from a young man with acute or convalescent COVID-19. Here the CDR3 reads CASSPPGVRQGVQKNYEQYF. Written as DNA, the CDR3 is TGTGCCAGCAGCCCCCCGGGGGTTCGACAGGGGGTCCAGAAGAATTACGAGCAGTACTTC.